These 14 T cell receptor beta chains were sequenced from one sample in a study of CD8+ T cells in alopecia areata. Specified treatment: oral pan-JAK inhibitor, 5-10 mg twice daily. TCR sequencing used cDNA made by reverse transcription of extracted RNA. The protocol was immunoSEQ multiplex PCR, while the TCRdb copy is restricted to in-frame clones and leaves out a portion. The sample shows 150,000 to 250,000 clones, 60% of them seen only once. The sequences come from CD4+ T cells sorted from blood, collected at week 4, from a patient treated with tofacitinib. The receptors stem from a human donor with alopecia areata.

The chain has TRBV27 and TRBJ1-6; D unclear. Per the germline V gene, CDR1 is MNHEY and CDR2 is SMNVEV (reference sequence). The V end was cut by 7 bases, the J end by 1 base, with 14 bases between. This CDR3 contains 16 residues. This chain's CDR3 is CASTPIGLSYNSPLHF. The CDR3 DNA reads as TGTGCCAGCACCCCAATAGGTTTGTCCTATAATTCACCCCTCCACTTT.

This clone was counted only a few times. The chain is built from TRBV5-1 and TRBJ2-7, with D possibly TRBD2 on 6 matching bases. The V gene's germline CDR1 is SGHRS and CDR2 YFSETQ. Trimming pared 5 bases from V and 4 bases from J, leaving 22 bases between. The CDR3 is 16 amino acids. The DNA of the CDR3 is TGCGCCAGCAGACGCCTATGGGGGGACGAGAATTACGAGCAGTACTTC. Its protein is CASRRLWGDENYEQYF. Full variable domain (rest looked up from reference TRBV5-1 and TRBJ2-7): KAGVTQTPRYLIKTRGQQVTLSCSPISGHRSVSWYQQTPGQGLQFLFEYFSETQRNKGNFPGRFSGRQFSNSRSEMNVSTLELGDSALYLCASRRLWGDENYEQYFGPGTRLTVT.

This clone occurred once. J is TRBJ1-6 and V is TRBV29-1, with D perhaps TRBD1 (5 bases). Trimming shortened V by 5 bases and J by 5 bases, and 19 bases separated the two germline ends. The germline V gene has CDR1 SQVTM and CDR2 ANQGSEA. This CDR3 is 16 amino acids long. The CDR3 sequence: CSVKVVGDEDNSPLHF. The CDR3 DNA is TGCAGCGTTAAGGTAGTAGGGGACGAGGATAATTCACCCCTCCACTTT.

V usage is TRBV29-1 and J usage is TRBJ2-1; D perhaps matches TRBD1 (6 bases). The CDR3 has 13 amino acids. Deletions cut 1 base from V and 10 bases from J, with 14 bases between. Germline CDR1 SQVTM, CDR2 ANQGSEA. The CDR3 reads CSVEATGRGEQFF. The CDR3 region has the DNA TGCAGCGTTGAAGCGACAGGCCGGGGAGAGCAGTTCTTC.

This clone was counted between two and nine times. The rearrangement joins TRBV19 to TRBJ1-1; 7 bases fit TRBD1. Germline-derived CDR1 and CDR2 are LNHDA and SQIVND (reference sequence). Losses at the gene ends were 6 bases for V and 0 bases for J; bases not matched to a gene: 1. The CDR3 consists of 13 residues. The CDR3, as DNA: TGTGCCAGTAGAGGACAGGTGAACACTGAAGCTTTCTTT. Encoded protein: CASRGQVNTEAFF.

The V gene is TRBV4-3, the J gene TRBJ2-3; 8 positions match TRBD1. CDR1 is LGHNA, CDR2 YSLEER, per germline. V lost 6 bases to trimming and J lost 3 bases; unmatched junction nucleotides: 5. This CDR3 comprises 14 residues. Here the CDR3 DNA reads TGCGCCAGCAGTCCCACAGGGGGGACAGATACGCAGTATTTT. Its translation is CASSPTGGTDTQYF.

This clone turned up a few times. The chain employs TRBV29-1 and TRBJ1-5, with 9 bases aligning to TRBD1. After removal of 2 bases from V and 6 bases from J, the junction contained 2 bases not matched to a gene. CDR3 length: 13 residues. CDR1 and CDR2 from the germline V gene are SQVTM and ANQGSEA. The CDR3, as DNA: TGCAGCGTTGAAACAGGGGGCGGTCAGCCCCAGCATTTT. Amino acids: CSVETGGGQPQHF.

The chain carries TRBV30 and TRBJ2-2; 14 bases match TRBD2. With V trimmed by 6 bases and J by 0 bases, 3 bases remained unmatched. Looked up from germline, CDR1 is GTSNPN and CDR2 is SVGIG (reference sequence). The CDR3 totals 16 residues. CDR3: CACLGLAGANTGELFF. CDR3 DNA sequence: TGTGCCTGCCTGGGACTAGCGGGAGCGAACACCGGGGAGCTGTTTTTT.

The chain has TRBV7-9 and TRBJ1-2; tentative D call: TRBD1 (6 bases). CDR1 and CDR2 from the germline V gene are SEHNR and FQNEAQ (reference sequence). V lost 0 bases to trimming and J lost 8 bases, with 7 bases between them. This CDR3 has 12 residues. In nucleotides, the CDR3 is TGTGCCAGCAGCTTAGCGACAGGCGGCTACACCTTC. Amino acids: CASSLATGGYTF.

This chain connects TRBV7-2 to TRBJ1-4; D perhaps matches TRBD1 (5 bases). The V end lost 2 bases, the J end lost 5 bases, and 12 bases lay between the germline ends. CDR3 length: 15 residues. CDR1 is SGHTA and CDR2 is FQGNSA in the germline V gene. The CDR3 here is CASSLIKGPNEKLFF. For the CDR3, the DNA is TGTGCCAGCAGCTTAATAAAGGGGCCAAATGAAAAACTGTTTTTT.

The chain employs TRBV28 and TRBJ1-2; TRBD1 might be the D (6 bases). V lost 6 bases and J 8 bases, leaving 16 bases between the germline ends. CDR3 length equals 13 residues. Germline values: CDR1 MDHEN, CDR2 SYDVKM. CDR3 DNA sequence: TGTGCCAGCAGCCGCGGGGGGGCTAGAGGCTACACCTTC. It yields the protein CASSRGGARGYTF.

This sequence joins TRBV15 and TRBJ2-1; weak D call: TRBD2 (7 bases). The CDR3 is made up of 17 amino acids. The V gene lost 2 bases and the J gene lost 6 bases, with 20 bases spanning the gap. The germline gives CDR1 LNHNV, CDR2 YYDKDF (reference sequence). As DNA, the CDR3 is TGTGCCACCAGCAGACAAAATAGGGGGGGTAGTCGCAATGAGCAGTTCTTC. It yields the protein CATSRQNRGGSRNEQFF.

The rearrangement uses TRBV7-2 and TRBJ2-2; D may be TRBD1 (6 bases). This CDR3 has 15 residues. Germline CDR1 and CDR2: SGHTA and FQGNSA. V lost 6 bases, J lost 2 bases, and 13 bases lay in between. Here the CDR3 reads CASSQTGRNTGELFF. The CDR3 coding sequence is TGTGCCAGCAGTCAGACAGGCCGAAACACCGGGGAGCTGTTTTTT.

The rearrangement uses TRBV19 and TRBJ2-5, with D tentatively TRBD1 (5 bases). Trimming cost V 2 bases and J 4 bases, with 8 bases left between them. Germline lookup yields CDR1 LNHDA and CDR2 SQIVND (reference sequence). The length of the CDR3 is 13 residues. The CDR3 reads CASSIQGRETQYF. The CDR3 DNA is TGTGCCAGTAGTATACAGGGAAGAGAGACCCAGTACTTC.